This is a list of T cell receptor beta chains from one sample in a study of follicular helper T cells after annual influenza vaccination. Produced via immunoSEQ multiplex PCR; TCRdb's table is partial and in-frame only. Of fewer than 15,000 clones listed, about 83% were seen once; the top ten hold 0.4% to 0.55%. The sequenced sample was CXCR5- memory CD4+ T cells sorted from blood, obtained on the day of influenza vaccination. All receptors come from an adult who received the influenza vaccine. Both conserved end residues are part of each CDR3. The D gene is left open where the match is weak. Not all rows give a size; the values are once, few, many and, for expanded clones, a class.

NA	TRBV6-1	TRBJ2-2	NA	TGTGCCAGCAGGGACCTAGGGCCGGGCGCCGGGGAGCTGTTTTTT	CASRDLGPGAGELFF
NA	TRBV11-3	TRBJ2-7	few	TGTGCCAGCAGCTTGGAGAAGGGGGGCGGGTCCTACGAGCAGTACTTC	CASSLEKGGGSYEQYF
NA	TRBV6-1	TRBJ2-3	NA	TGTGCCAGCAGTGACGATACGCAGTATTTT	CASSDDTQYF
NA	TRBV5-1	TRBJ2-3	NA	TGCGCCAGCAGCTCCCCCACAGATACGCAGTATTTT	CASSSPTDTQYF
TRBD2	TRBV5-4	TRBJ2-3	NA	TGTGCCAGCAGCCCGGGAGGGACAGATACGCAGTATTTT	CASSPGGTDTQYF
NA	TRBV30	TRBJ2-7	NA	TGTGCCTGGAGTCGGCAGGACTCCTACGAGCAGTACTTC	CAWSRQDSYEQYF
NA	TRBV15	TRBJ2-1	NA	TGTGCCACCAGCAGGGAAGGATACAACAATGAGCAGTTCTTC	CATSREGYNNEQFF
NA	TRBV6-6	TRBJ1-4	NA	TGTGCCAGCAAATCCCAGGGAGGGACAACTAATGAAAAACTGTTTTTT	CASKSQGGTTNEKLFF
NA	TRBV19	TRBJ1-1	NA	TGTGCCAGTAGTATACAAATCCGAGGGGATGGAGAAGCTTTCTTT	CASSIQIRGDGEAFF
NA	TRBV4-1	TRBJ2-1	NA	TGCGCCAGCAGCCTGATGACCGCAGAGAAGCAGTTCTTC	CASSLMTAEKQFF
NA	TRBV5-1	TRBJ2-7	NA	TGCGCCAGCAGCCCTCCGGGACACCACTCCTACGAGCAGTACTTC	CASSPPGHHSYEQYF
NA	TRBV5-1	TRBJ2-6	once	TGCGCCAGCAGCTTGGAGGTCCGTAGCTCTGGGGCCAACGTCCTGACTTTC	CASSLEVRSSGANVLTF
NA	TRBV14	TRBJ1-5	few	TGTGCCAGCAGCCAACCTACGGGAGCGGGGAGCAATCAGCCCCAGCATTTT	CASSQPTGAGSNQPQHF
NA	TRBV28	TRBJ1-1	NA	TGTGCCAGCAGGGAACACGAGAACACTGAAGCTTTCTTT	CASREHENTEAFF
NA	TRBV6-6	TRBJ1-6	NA	TGTGCCAGCAAATTGGGGGGGCGAAATTCACCCCTCCACTTT	CASKLGGRNSPLHF
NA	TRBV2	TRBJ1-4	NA	TGTGCCAGCAGTGAAGCAGGGGCAGGAAAACTGTTTTTT	CASSEAGAGKLFF
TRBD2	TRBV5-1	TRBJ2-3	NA	TGCGCCAGCAGTCTAGCGGGGGGGCACGCAGATACGCAGTATTTT	CASSLAGGHADTQYF
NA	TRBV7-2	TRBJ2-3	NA	TGTGCCAGCAGCTTAGCGGGACAAAGCACAGATACGCAGTATTTT	CASSLAGQSTDTQYF
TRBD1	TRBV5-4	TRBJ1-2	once	TGTGCCAGCAGCGCGAGGACAGGGAATGTCAACTATGGCTACACCTTC	CASSARTGNVNYGYTF
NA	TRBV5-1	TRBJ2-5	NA	TGCGCCAGCAGCCAACTGGGGGGAGAGACCCAGTACTTC	CASSQLGGETQYF
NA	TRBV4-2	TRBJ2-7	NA	TGTGCCAGCAGGCCCGGGACGGGACCCGGTTACGAGCAGTACTTC	CASRPGTGPGYEQYF
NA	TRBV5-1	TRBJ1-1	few	TGCGCCAGCAATTCTGGGCTACCTCACACTGAAGCTTTCTTT	CASNSGLPHTEAFF
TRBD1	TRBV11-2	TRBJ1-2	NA	TGTGCCAGCAGCTCTGTCCGGACAGGGGGTACCTATGGCTACACCTTC	CASSSVRTGGTYGYTF
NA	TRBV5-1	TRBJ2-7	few	TGCGCCAGCAGCTTGGAACACGGCCTGAGAACCTACGAGCAGTACTTC	CASSLEHGLRTYEQYF
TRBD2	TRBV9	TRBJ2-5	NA	TGTGCCAGCAGCCTATCAGGACTAGCGGGGGTGGGAGAGACCCAGTACTTC	CASSLSGLAGVGETQYF
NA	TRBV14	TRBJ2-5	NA	TGTGCCAGCAGCCAGACCTTGGGCCTGGAGACCCAGTACTTC	CASSQTLGLETQYF
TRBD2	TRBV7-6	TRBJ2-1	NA	TGTGCCAGCAGCGCGGGGGGACCCTACAATGAGCAGTTCTTC	CASSAGGPYNEQFF
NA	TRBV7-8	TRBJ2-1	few	TGTGCCAGCAGCCGCCGGGACCGAGACAATGAGCAGTTCTTC	CASSRRDRDNEQFF
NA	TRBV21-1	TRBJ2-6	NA	TGTGCCAGCAGCAACCCAGGGGCCACCTCTGGGGCCAACGTCCTGACTTTC	CASSNPGATSGANVLTF
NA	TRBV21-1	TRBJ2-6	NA	TGTGCCAGCGCTGGGACAGGACCCCCGGGGGCCAACGTCCTGACTTTC	CASAGTGPPGANVLTF
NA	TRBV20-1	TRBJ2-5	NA	TGCAGTGCCCGACACCCGCAGACCCAGTACTTC	CSARHPQTQYF
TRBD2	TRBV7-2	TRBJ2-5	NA	TGTGCCAGCAGCCCAGGCCGGACTAGCGGGGGGATGGAGACCCAGTACTTC	CASSPGRTSGGMETQYF